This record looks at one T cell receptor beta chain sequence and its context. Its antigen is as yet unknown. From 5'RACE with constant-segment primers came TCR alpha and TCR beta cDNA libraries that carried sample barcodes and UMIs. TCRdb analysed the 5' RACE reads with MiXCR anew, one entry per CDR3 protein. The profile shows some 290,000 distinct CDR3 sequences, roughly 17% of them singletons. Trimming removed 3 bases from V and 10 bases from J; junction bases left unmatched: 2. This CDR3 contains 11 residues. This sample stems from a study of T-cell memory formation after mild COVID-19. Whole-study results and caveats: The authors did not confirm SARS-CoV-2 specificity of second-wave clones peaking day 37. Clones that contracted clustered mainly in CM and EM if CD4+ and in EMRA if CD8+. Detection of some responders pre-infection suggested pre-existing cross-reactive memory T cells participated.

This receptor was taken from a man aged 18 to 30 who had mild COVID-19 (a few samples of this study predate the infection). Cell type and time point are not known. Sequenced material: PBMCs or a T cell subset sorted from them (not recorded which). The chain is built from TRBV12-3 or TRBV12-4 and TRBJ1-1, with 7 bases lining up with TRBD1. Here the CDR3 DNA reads TGTGCCAGCAGTTTTCAGGGGGGAGCTTTCTTT. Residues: CASSFQGGAFF.